Listed below are T cell receptor beta chains from one sample, sequenced in a study of Ad26.COV2.S vaccination and SARS-CoV-2 variants. Some clones are missing from TCRdb's copy, which holds only in-frame ones; the method was immunoSEQ multiplex PCR. The table has approximately 340,000 clones, about 92% seen once; the top ten hold roughly 3.9%. Sequencing was performed on peripheral blood, taken after recovery from COVID-19. The receptors originated from a human donor who had recovered from COVID-19. CDR3s include the opening cysteine and the closing phenylalanine or tryptophan. The D gene is left open where the match is weak. The size entry is marked missing in some rows and otherwise reads once, few, many or a size class.

>-|TRBJ2-5|TRBD1|TRBV19
CASSIRDRVRETQYF
TGTGCCAGTAGTATCCGGGACAGGGTTCGTGAGACCCAGTACTTC
>-|TRBJ1-1|TRBD1|TRBV7-9
CASNPLQGKNTEAFF
TGTGCCAGCAACCCTTTACAGGGGAAAAACACTGAAGCTTTCTTT
>-|TRBJ1-5|-|TRBV19
CASSTEVRDTNQPQHF
TGTGCCAGTAGTACCGAAGTCCGGGACACCAATCAGCCCCAGCATTTT
>-|TRBJ2-3|TRBD2|TRBV6-1
CASSEGALAGTDTQYF
TGTGCCAGCAGTGAAGGGGCGCTAGCGGGGACAGATACGCAGTATTTT
>-|TRBJ1-3|-|TRBV6-5
CASSYLSGNTIYF
TGTGCCAGCAGTTACTTGTCTGGAAACACCATATATTTT
>-|TRBJ1-3|TRBD1|TRBV27
CASSLRQGLAGNTIYF
TGTGCCAGCAGTCTTCGACAGGGGTTAGCAGGAAACACCATATATTTT
>once|TRBJ2-3|-|TRBV18
CASSSGLGTDTQYF
TGTGCCAGCTCCTCCGGTTTAGGGACGGATACGCAGTATTTT
>-|TRBJ2-7|TRBD2|TRBV5-1
CASSSPSGGTYEQYF
TGCGCCAGCAGCTCCCCTAGCGGGGGGACCTACGAGCAGTACTTC
>-|TRBJ1-5|-|TRBV28
CASRRGRNSNQPQHF
TGTGCCAGCAGGCGTGGACGGAATAGCAATCAGCCCCAGCATTTT
>-|TRBJ1-5|-|TRBV7-3
CASSSPREQQPQHF
TGTGCCAGCTCCTCCCCCAGGGAGCAACAGCCCCAGCATTTT
>-|TRBJ2-3|-|TRBV11-2
CASSARRDTTDTQYF
TGTGCCAGCAGCGCCCGCCGGGACACCACAGATACGCAGTATTTT
>-|TRBJ1-1|-|TRBV9
CASSGNGGEAFF
TGTGCCAGCAGCGGGAATGGGGGTGAAGCTTTCTTT
>-|TRBJ2-4|TRBD1|TRBV19
CASSITGAAKNIQYF
TGTGCCAGTAGTATAACAGGGGCTGCCAAAAACATTCAGTACTTC
>-|TRBJ1-2|-|TRBV29-1
CSTFGQSYNYGYTF
TGCAGCACCTTTGGACAGTCCTATAACTATGGCTACACCTTC
>-|TRBJ1-2|-|TRBV4-1
CASSQDPGSYGYTF
TGCGCCAGCAGTCAAGATCCGGGAAGCTATGGCTACACCTTC
>once|TRBJ2-3|-|TRBV25-1
CAVQRDTQYF
TGTGCCGTCCAGAGGGATACGCAGTATTTT
>-|TRBJ1-1|-|TRBV5-1
CASSSPANTEAFF
TGCGCCAGCAGCTCTCCGGCGAACACTGAAGCTTTCTTT
>-|TRBJ2-3|-|TRBV6-6
CASSYAQDTDTQYF
TGTGCCAGCAGTTACGCACAGGATACAGATACGCAGTATTTT
>-|TRBJ2-3|-|TRBV6-4
CASSDRGSSTDTQYF
TGTGCCAGCAGTGACCGGGGATCTAGCACAGATACGCAGTATTTT
>-|TRBJ1-4|TRBD1|TRBV5-6
CASSHGTDNEKLFF
TGTGCCAGCAGCCACGGGACAGATAATGAAAAACTGTTTTTT
>once|TRBJ1-1|-|TRBV5-1
CASMSGHLGTEAFF
TGCGCCAGCATGTCGGGGCACCTGGGGACTGAAGCTTTCTTT
>-|TRBJ1-4|-|TRBV5-1
CASSGAWAPGEKLFF
TGCGCCAGCAGCGGCGCTTGGGCCCCCGGTGAAAAACTGTTTTTT
>-|TRBJ2-3|-|TRBV6-5
CATEGDTQYF
TGTGCCACGGAGGGGGATACGCAGTATTTT
>-|TRBJ2-7|-|TRBV6-1
CASSEARQIYEQYF
TGTGCCAGCAGTGAAGCGCGACAGATCTACGAGCAGTACTTC
>-|TRBJ2-1|-|TRBV6-2/TRBV6-3
CASSLSGFSYNEQFF
TGTGCCAGCAGTCTAAGCGGTTTCTCCTACAATGAGCAGTTCTTC
>-|TRBJ2-3|-|TRBV6-1
CASSEYPTDTQYF
TGTGCCAGCAGTGAATACCCAACAGATACGCAGTATTTT
>-|TRBJ1-2|TRBD1|TRBV10-3
CAISQSGTGYGYTF
TGTGCCATCAGTCAAAGCGGGACAGGCTATGGCTACACCTTC
>-|TRBJ2-7|-|TRBV7-9
CASSLVSGEQYF
TGTGCCAGCAGCTTAGTTTCCGGGGAGCAGTACTTC
>-|TRBJ1-6|-|TRBV5-1
CASSLATASSYNSPLHF
TGCGCCAGCAGCTTGGCCACGGCCAGCTCCTATAATTCACCCCTCCACTTT
>-|TRBJ2-2|TRBD1|TRBV7-9
CASSLDRGPVGELFF
TGTGCCAGCAGCCTAGACAGGGGGCCGGTCGGGGAGCTGTTTTTT
>-|TRBJ2-7|TRBD2|TRBV6-1
CASSERRTSYYEQYF
TGTGCCAGCAGTGAACGCCGGACTAGCTACTACGAGCAGTACTTC
>-|TRBJ2-1|-|TRBV5-6
CASSLVSGDEQFF
TGTGCCAGCAGCTTGGTATCAGGGGATGAGCAGTTCTTC
>-|TRBJ2-3|-|TRBV12-3/TRBV12-4
CASSPYTDTQYF
TGTGCCAGCAGCCCCTACACAGATACGCAGTATTTT
>once|TRBJ1-2|-|TRBV3-1/TRBV3-2
CASSQTGWYGYTF
TGTGCCAGCAGCCAAACAGGGTGGTATGGCTACACCTTC
>-|TRBJ1-5|-|TRBV6-2/TRBV6-3
CASSAGGGNQPQHF
TGTGCCAGCAGTGCCGGGGGGGGCAATCAGCCCCAGCATTTT
>-|TRBJ1-5|TRBD1|TRBV13
CASSPGTGVQPQHF
TGTGCCAGCAGCCCCGGGACAGGGGTTCAGCCCCAGCATTTT
>-|TRBJ1-1|-|TRBV6-2/TRBV6-3
CASSEVGVGTEAFF
TGTGCCAGCAGTGAGGTCGGGGTTGGCACTGAAGCTTTCTTT
>-|TRBJ2-7|TRBD2|TRBV3-1/TRBV3-2
CASSHSSGANYEQYF
TGTGCCAGCAGCCATTCGAGCGGGGCGAACTACGAGCAGTACTTC
>-|TRBJ2-7|TRBD1|TRBV19
CASGDRDEQYF
TGTGCCAGTGGTGACAGGGACGAGCAGTACTTC
>-|TRBJ1-3|-|TRBV5-1
CASSESQGSSGNTIYF
TGCGCCAGCAGCGAATCACAGGGATCCTCTGGAAACACCATATATTTT
>-|TRBJ2-7|-|TRBV21-1
CASSKARECSYEQYF
TGTGCCAGCAGCAAAGCGCGGGAGTGCTCCTACGAGCAGTACTTC
>-|TRBJ2-1|-|TRBV19
CASSLPQLASPNEQFF
TGTGCCAGTAGCCTCCCGCAGCTAGCGTCCCCCAATGAGCAGTTCTTC
>-|TRBJ2-3|-|TRBV19
CASRGGAAYEDTQYF
TGTGCCAGTAGAGGGGGGGCTGCGTATGAAGATACGCAGTATTTT
>once|TRBJ1-4|-|TRBV6-5
CASGFSEKLFF
TGTGCCAGCGGATTTAGTGAAAAACTGTTTTTT
>-|TRBJ2-7|-|TRBV5-6
CASSFADSYEQYF
TGTGCCAGCAGCTTCGCAGATTCCTACGAGCAGTACTTC
>-|TRBJ1-2|-|TRBV13
CASSSPQGADNYGYTF
TGTGCCAGCAGCTCTCCTCAGGGAGCCGATAACTATGGCTACACCTTC
>-|TRBJ1-3|-|TRBV18
CASSPPVTPHSGNTIYF
TGTGCCAGCTCACCACCGGTGACACCCCACTCTGGAAACACCATATATTTT
>-|TRBJ1-3|-|TRBV27
CASSLSAGSGNTIYF
TGTGCCAGCAGTTTATCCGCAGGCTCTGGAAACACCATATATTTT
>-|TRBJ1-1|-|TRBV7-9
CASSLAGGGTEAFF
TGTGCCAGCAGCTTAGCGGGAGGTGGCACTGAAGCTTTCTTT
>-|TRBJ1-6|-|TRBV7-2
CASSLRLRVGDSPLHF
TGTGCCAGCAGCTTACGTTTAAGGGTCGGGGATTCACCCCTCCACTTT